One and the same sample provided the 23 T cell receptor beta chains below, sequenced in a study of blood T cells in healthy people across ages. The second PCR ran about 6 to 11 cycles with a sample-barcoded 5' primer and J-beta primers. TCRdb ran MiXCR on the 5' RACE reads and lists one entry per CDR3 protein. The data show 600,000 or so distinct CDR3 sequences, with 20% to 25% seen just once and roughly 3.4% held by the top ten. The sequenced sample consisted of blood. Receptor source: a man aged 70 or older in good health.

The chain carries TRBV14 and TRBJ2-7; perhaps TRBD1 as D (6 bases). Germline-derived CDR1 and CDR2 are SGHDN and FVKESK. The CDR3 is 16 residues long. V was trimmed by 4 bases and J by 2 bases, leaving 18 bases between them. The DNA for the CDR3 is TGTGCCAGCAGCCCAAACAGGGTAGGAAGAACCTACGAGCAGTACTTC. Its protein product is CASSPNRVGRTYEQYF.

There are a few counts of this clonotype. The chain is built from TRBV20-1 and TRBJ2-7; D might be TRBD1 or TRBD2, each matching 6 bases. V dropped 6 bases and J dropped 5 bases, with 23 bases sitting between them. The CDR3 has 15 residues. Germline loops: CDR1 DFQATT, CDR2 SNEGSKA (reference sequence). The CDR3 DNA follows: TGCAGTGCCAACCCCGAGGGGGGAGTATCTAACGAGCAGTACTTC. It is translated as CSANPEGGVSNEQYF.

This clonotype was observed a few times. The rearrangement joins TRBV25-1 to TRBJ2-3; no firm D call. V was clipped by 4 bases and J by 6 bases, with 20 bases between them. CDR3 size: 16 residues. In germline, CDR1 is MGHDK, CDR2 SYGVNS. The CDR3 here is CASSGTASLVADTQYF. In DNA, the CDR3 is TGTGCCAGCAGTGGAACGGCTAGTCTTGTCGCGGATACGCAGTATTTT.

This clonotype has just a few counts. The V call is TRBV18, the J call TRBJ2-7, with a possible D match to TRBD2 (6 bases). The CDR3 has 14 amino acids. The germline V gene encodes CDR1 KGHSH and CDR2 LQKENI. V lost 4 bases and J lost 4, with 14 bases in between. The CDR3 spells CASSLSGSRYEQYF. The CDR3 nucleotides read TGTGCCAGCTCACTCTCCGGGAGTAGGTACGAGCAGTACTTC.

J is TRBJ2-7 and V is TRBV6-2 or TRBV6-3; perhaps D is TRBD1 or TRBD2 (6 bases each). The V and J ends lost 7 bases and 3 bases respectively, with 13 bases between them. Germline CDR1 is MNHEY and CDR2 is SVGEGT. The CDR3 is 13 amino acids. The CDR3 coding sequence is TGTGCCAGCATATCCGGGGGCAGCTACGAGCAGTACTTC. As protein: CASISGGSYEQYF.

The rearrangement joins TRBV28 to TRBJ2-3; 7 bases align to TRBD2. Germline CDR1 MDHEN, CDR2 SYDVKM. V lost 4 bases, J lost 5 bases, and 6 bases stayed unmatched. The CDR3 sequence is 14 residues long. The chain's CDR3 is CASSSLGGKDTQYF. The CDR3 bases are TGTGCCAGCAGTTCCCTCGGGGGGAAAGATACGCAGTATTTT.

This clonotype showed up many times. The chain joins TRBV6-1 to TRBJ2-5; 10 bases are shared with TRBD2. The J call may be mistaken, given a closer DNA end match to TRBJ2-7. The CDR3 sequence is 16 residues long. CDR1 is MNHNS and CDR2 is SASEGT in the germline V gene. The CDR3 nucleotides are TGTGCCAGCAGTGAAGGGCCTAGCGGGAGAGTGGGCGAGCAGTACTTC. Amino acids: CASSEGPSGRVGEQYF.

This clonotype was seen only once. The CDR3 DNA sequence: TGTGCCAGCAGCCACTGGGACAGGAAAAACACTGAAGCTTTCTTT. Translated: CASSHWDRKNTEAFF. This chain joins TRBV14 and TRBJ1-1, with 8 bases identical to TRBD1. The CDR3 runs to 15 residues. V gave up 3 bases and J gave up 2 bases; unmatched junction bases: 5. Germline V gene data show CDR1 as SGHDN and CDR2 as FVKESK.

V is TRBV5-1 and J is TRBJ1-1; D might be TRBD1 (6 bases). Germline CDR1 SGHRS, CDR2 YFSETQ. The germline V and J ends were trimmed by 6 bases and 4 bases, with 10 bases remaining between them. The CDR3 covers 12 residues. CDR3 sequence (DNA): TGCGCCAGCAAGGGGGAGGGCACTGAAGCTTTCTTT. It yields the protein CASKGEGTEAFF.

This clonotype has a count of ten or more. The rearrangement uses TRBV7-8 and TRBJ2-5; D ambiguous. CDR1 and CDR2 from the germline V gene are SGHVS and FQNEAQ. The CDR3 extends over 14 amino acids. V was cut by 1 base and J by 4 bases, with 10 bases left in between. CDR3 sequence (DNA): TGTGCCAGCAGCTTAGTTTATCCAGGAGAGACCCAGTACTTC. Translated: CASSLVYPGETQYF.

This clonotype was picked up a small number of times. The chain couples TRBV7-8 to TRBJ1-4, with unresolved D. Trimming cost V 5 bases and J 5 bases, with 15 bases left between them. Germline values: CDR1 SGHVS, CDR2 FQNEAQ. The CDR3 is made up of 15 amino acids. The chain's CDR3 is CASSSERAKNEKLFF. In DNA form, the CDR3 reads TGTGCCAGCAGCAGCGAGCGGGCAAAGAATGAAAAACTGTTTTTT.

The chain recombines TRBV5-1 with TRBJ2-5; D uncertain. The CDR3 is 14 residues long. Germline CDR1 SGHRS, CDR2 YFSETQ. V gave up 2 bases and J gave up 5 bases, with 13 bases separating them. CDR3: CASSLLTVGETQYF. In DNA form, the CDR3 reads TGCGCCAGCAGCTTACTGACGGTCGGGGAGACCCAGTACTTC.

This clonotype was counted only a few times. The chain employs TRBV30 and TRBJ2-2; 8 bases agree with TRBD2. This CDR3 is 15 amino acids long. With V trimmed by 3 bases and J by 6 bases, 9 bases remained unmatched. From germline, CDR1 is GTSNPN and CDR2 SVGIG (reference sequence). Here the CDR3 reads CAWRKAGDFPGELFF. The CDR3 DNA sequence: TGTGCCTGGAGGAAAGCGGGAGACTTCCCCGGGGAGCTGTTTTTT.

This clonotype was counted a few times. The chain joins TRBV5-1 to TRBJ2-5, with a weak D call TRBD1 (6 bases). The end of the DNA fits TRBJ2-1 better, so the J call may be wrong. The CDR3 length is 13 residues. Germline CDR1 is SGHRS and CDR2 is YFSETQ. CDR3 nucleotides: TGCGCCAGCAGCTTCCACAGGGATTATGAGCAGTTCTTC. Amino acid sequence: CASSFHRDYEQFF.

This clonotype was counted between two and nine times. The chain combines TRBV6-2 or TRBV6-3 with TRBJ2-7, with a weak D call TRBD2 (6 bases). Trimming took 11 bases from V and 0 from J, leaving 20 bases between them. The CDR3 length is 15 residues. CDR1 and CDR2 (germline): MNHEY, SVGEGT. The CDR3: CAAFWGGSGSYEQYF. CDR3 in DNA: TGTGCCGCATTCTGGGGTGGTAGCGGCTCCTACGAGCAGTACTTC.

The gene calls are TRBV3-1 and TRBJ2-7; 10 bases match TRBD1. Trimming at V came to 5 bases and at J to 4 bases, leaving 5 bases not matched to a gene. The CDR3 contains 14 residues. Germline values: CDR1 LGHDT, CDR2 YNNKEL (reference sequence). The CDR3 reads CASSNGQGEYEQYF. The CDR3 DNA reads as TGTGCCAGCAGCAACGGACAGGGGGAGTACGAGCAGTACTTC.

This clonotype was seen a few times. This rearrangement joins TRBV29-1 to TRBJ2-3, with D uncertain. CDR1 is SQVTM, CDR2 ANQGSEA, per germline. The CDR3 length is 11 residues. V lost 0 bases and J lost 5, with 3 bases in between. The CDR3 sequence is CSVEDLDTQYF. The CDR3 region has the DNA TGCAGCGTTGAAGACTTAGATACGCAGTATTTT.

This CDR3 is CATSRDVTRNTEAFF. CDR3 nucleotides: TGTGCCACCAGCAGAGATGTTACCAGGAACACTGAAGCTTTCTTT. The chain recombines TRBV15 with TRBJ1-1; D unresolved. Trimming shortened V by 0 bases and J by 1 base, and 9 bases separated the two germline ends. CDR1 and CDR2 from the germline V gene are LNHNV and YYDKDF (reference sequence). This CDR3 region has 15 residues.

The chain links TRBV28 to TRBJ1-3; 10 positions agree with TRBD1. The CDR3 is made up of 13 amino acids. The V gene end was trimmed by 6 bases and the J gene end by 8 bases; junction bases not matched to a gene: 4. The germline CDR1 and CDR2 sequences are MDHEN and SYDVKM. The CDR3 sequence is CASRSGQGDTIYF. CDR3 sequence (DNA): TGTGCCAGCAGATCCGGACAGGGGGACACCATATATTTT.

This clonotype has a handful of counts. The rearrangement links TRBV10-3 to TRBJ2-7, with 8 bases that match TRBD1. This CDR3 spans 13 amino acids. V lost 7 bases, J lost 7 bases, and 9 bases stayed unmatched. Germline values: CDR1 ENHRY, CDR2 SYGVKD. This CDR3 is CAINRGLATEQYF. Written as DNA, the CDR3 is TGTGCCATCAACAGGGGGTTAGCAACAGAGCAGTACTTC.

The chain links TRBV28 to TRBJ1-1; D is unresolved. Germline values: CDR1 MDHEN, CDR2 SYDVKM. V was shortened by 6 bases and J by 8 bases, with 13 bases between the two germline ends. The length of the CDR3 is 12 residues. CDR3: CASSVAGTEAFF. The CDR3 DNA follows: TGTGCCAGCAGCGTTGCGGGCACAGAAGCTTTCTTT.

CDR3 nucleotide sequence: TGTGCTAGTGGTTTGGTAGGGACTAGCGGATACAATGAGCAGTTCTTC. Translating it yields CASGLVGTSGYNEQFF. The chain links TRBV12-5 to TRBJ2-1; TRBD2 matches 11 bases. This CDR3 comprises 16 residues. CDR1 and CDR2 (germline): LGHNT, FRNRAP. V dropped 0 bases and J dropped 4; count of bases not matched to a gene: 2.

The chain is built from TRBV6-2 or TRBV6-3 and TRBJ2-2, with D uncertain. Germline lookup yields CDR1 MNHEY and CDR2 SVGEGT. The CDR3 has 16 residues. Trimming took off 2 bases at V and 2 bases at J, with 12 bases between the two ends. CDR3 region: CASSYSGSANTGELFF. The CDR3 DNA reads TGTGCCAGCAGTTACAGTGGGTCAGCCAACACCGGGGAGCTGTTTTTT.